The clone carrying this T cell receptor (beta chain) showed up just once. The antigen is undetermined. The data belong to a study of cytomegalovirus exposure and HLA in healthy donors. Notes on the study in general: The likely explanation for a cluster of highly shared sequence variants was sequencing artifact.

There are 13 residues in the CDR3. J lost 4 bases, V lost 11 bases, and 11 bases had no gene match. The V gene's germline CDR1 is ENHRY and CDR2 SYGVKD. Primers for the PCR totalled 60 Vbeta and 13 Jbeta. Libraries were prepared by immunoSEQ multiplex PCR; TCRdb keeps only in-frame clonotypes and omits some of them. The profile shows a few hundred thousand clones, roughly 91% of them singletons. The sequenced material came from PBMCs. This clonotype originated in a girl aged 2-10 years in good health and CMV-seronegative. J is TRBJ2-7 and V is TRBV10-3, with TRBD1 matching over 7 bases. Here the CDR3 reads CAVSGAGGYEQYF. The CDR3 DNA reads as TGTGCCGTATCAGGGGCAGGGGGATACGAGCAGTACTTC.